The following is a TCR beta chain sequence with its context. Its antigen is still unknown. A universal primer binding site was introduced by template switching. The final cDNA contained unique molecular identifiers. One entry per CDR3 protein results from TCRdb running MiXCR on the 5' RACE reads. Among fewer than 650,000 distinct CDR3 sequences listed, about 7.6% were seen once. The data were obtained in a study of identical twins. Study-wide findings and caveats: The study drew conclusions from cross-sectional statistical analysis, not from following the same donors. Insertions were fewer in abundant cord blood beta clonotypes, whereas memory repertoires showed none of this pattern.

The CDR3 length is 15 residues. V lost 2 bases to trimming and J lost 3 bases, with 13 bases between them. CDR1 and CDR2 from the germline V gene are SGHRS and YFSETQ. Every sampled donor was Caucasian and healthy. The same sample was also studied in work on yellow fever vaccine responses in identical twins.

The chain recombines TRBV5-1 with TRBJ2-3; possible D gene TRBD1, 5 bases. Material for sequencing was PBMCs. The clonotype was recovered from a woman younger than 30 in good health. In DNA, the CDR3 is TGCGCCAGCAGCTTTCAGGGAAGGATGACAGATACGCAGTATTTT. Translating gives CASSFQGRMTDTQYF.